Reported below is one T cell receptor beta chain. This entry belongs to a study of neurological immune-mediated disorders. MiXCR, applied by TCRdb to the 5' RACE reads, yields one record per CDR3 protein. In the table there are about 87,000 distinct CDR3 sequences, approximately 3.5% of which are singletons. This TCR came from a woman aged 50 to 65 with multiple sclerosis. Sequenced material: PBMCs.

Here the CDR3 DNA reads TGTGCCAGCAGGAGGACAGGGGCATCAGATACGCAGTATTTT. It is translated as CASRRTGASDTQYF. The chain uses TRBV28 and TRBJ2-3; 9 positions agree with TRBD1. V lost 6 bases and J lost 4; bases outside the gene matches: 5. CDR1 and CDR2 from the germline V gene are MDHEN and SYDVKM. The CDR3 consists of 14 residues. The full variable domain, in which reference TRBV28 and TRBJ2-3 provide the parts outside the CDR3, is DVKVTQSSRYLVKRTGEKVFLECVQDMDHENMFWYRQDPGLGLRLIYFSYDVKMKEKGDIPEGYSVSREKKERFSLILESASTNQTSMYLCASRRTGASDTQYFGPGTRLTVL.